This entry lists 10 T cell receptor beta chains sequenced from one sample in a study of IL-17A CD8 T cells in psoriatic arthritis synovium. The assay was immunoSEQ multiplex PCR, and TCRdb's table has in-frame clones only and misses some. Of more than 2,000 clones in the sample, approximately 65% are singletons; the top ten hold over 9.5%. The synovial fluid came from psoriatic arthritis joints with active inflammation. The sample taken for sequencing was memory CD8+ T cells from synovial fluid. Subset in this sample: bulk memory CD8+ T cells (CD45RA-CD27+/- and CD45RA+CD27-). These receptors all come from a human donor with psoriatic arthritis.

The chain employs TRBV7-9 and TRBJ2-7; 8 nucleotides align to TRBD1. The CDR3 consists of 15 residues. Trimming took 4 bases from V and 7 from J; bases not matched to a gene: 12. Germline CDR1 SEHNR, CDR2 FQNEAQ (reference sequence). In DNA, the CDR3 is TGTGCCAGCAGCTACTCCCCGACAGGGGTTGTGGAGCAGTACTTC. Translation: CASSYSPTGVVEQYF.

This clone occurred a few times. This chain links TRBV6-5 with TRBJ2-1; the D gene is possibly TRBD2 (5 bases). This CDR3 has 13 amino acids. Germline values: CDR1 MNHEY, CDR2 SVGAGI. Between the trimmed V and J ends, which lost 8 bases and 7 bases, there was a span of 15 bases. The CDR3 protein is CASGSAVGNEQFF. As DNA, the CDR3 is TGTGCCAGCGGTAGCGCAGTGGGTAATGAGCAGTTCTTC.

The gene calls are TRBV9 and TRBJ2-5, with 7 bases that match TRBD2. This CDR3 contains 16 residues. J lost 0 bases, V lost 3 bases, and 8 bases had no gene match. The germline V gene encodes CDR1 SGDLS and CDR2 YYNGEE. The CDR3 protein is CASSEGAGFYQETQYF. Here the CDR3 DNA reads TGTGCCAGCAGCGAGGGAGCGGGATTCTACCAAGAGACCCAGTACTTC.

This clone is large. V usage is TRBV5-6 and J usage is TRBJ2-2; D call uncertain. Trimming cost V 2 bases and J 7 bases, with 6 bases left between them. The CDR3 spans 12 residues. Germline CDR1 SGHDT, CDR2 YYEEEE. CDR3 protein: CASSFYDGELFF. CDR3 DNA sequence: TGTGCCAGCAGCTTTTATGACGGGGAGCTGTTTTTT. The whole variable domain, remainder taken from reference TRBV5-6 and TRBJ2-2, is DAGVTQSPTHLIKTRGQQVTLRCSPKSGHDTVSWYQQALGQGPQFIFQYYEEEERQRGNFPDRFSGHQFPNYSSELNVNALLLGDSALYLCASSFYDGELFFGEGSRLTVL.

The V gene is TRBV5-6, the J gene TRBJ1-2, with D unclear. V shed 0 bases and J shed 0 bases, with 18 bases lying between them. Looked up from germline, CDR1 is SGHDT and CDR2 is YYEEEE. CDR3 length: 18 amino acids. The CDR3 nucleotides read TGTGCCAGCAGCTTGGCCGGGGTAGGTGTTATCCCTAACTATGGCTACACCTTC. The encoded protein is CASSLAGVGVIPNYGYTF.

The rearrangement links TRBV6-1 to TRBJ2-5, with TRBD2 matching 12 bases. Looked up from germline, CDR1 is MNHNS and CDR2 is SASEGT. The CDR3 is made up of 15 amino acids. The junction had 0 bases not matched to a gene; V was cut back by 2 bases and J by 2 bases. Here the CDR3 reads CASSELAGGQETQYF. The CDR3 DNA is TGTGCCAGCAGTGAACTAGCGGGAGGGCAAGAGACCCAGTACTTC.

V is TRBV27 and J is TRBJ1-2, with TRBD1 identical over 9 bases. Germline CDR1 is MNHEY and CDR2 is SMNVEV (reference sequence). The V and J ends lost 8 bases and 5 bases, in that order; junction bases with no gene match: 6. The CDR3 is 13 residues long. CDR3 amino acids: CASAPGTGYGYTF. Here the CDR3 DNA reads TGTGCCAGCGCCCCCGGGACAGGGTATGGCTACACCTTC.

The chain joins TRBV27 to TRBJ2-7, with 9 bases fitting TRBD2. V shed 2 bases and J 5 bases; nucleotides not matched to a gene: 1. This CDR3 is built from 13 residues. Per the germline V gene, CDR1 is MNHEY and CDR2 is SMNVEV (reference sequence). Written as DNA, the CDR3 is TGTGCCAGCAGTTTAGGACTAGCGAACGAGCAGTACTTC. This translates into CASSLGLANEQYF.

This chain uses TRBV30 with TRBJ1-5; TRBD1 might be the D (5 bases). Trimming left V 5 bases short and J 2 bases short, with 13 bases between. CDR1 GTSNPN and CDR2 SVGIG come from the germline V gene (reference sequence). The CDR3 is made up of 14 amino acids. The CDR3 here is CAWGRDPRNQPQHF. In DNA, the CDR3 is TGTGCCTGGGGGAGGGACCCACGCAATCAGCCCCAGCATTTT. Supplemented by reference TRBV30 and TRBJ1-5, the full variable domain reads SQTIHQWPATLVQPVGSPLSLECTVEGTSNPNLYWYRQAAGRGLQLLFYSVGIGQISSEVPQNLSASRPQDRQFILSSKKLLLSDSGFYLCAWGRDPRNQPQHFGDGTRLSIL.

The chain carries TRBV5-1 and TRBJ2-7; tentative D call: TRBD1 (6 bases). The CDR3 has 15 amino acids. V lost 4 bases and J 4 bases, leaving 18 bases between the germline ends. The germline CDR1 and CDR2 sequences are SGHRS and YFSETQ. In DNA form, the CDR3 reads TGCGCCAGCAGCGAGATACCGGGACACCCTTACGAGCAGTACTTC. Its translation is CASSEIPGHPYEQYF. Together with reference TRBV5-1 and TRBJ2-7, the CDR3 gives the full variable domain: KAGVTQTPRYLIKTRGQQVTLSCSPISGHRSVSWYQQTPGQGLQFLFEYFSETQRNKGNFPGRFSGRQFSNSRSEMNVSTLELGDSALYLCASSEIPGHPYEQYFGPGTRLTVT.